This T cell receptor beta chain stems from a study of CD8 T cells in Susac syndrome. In the study overall: Active disease was present in six of the sequenced Susac syndrome patients, whereas roughly eight of them were in remission. Findings of the study overall: In Susac patients, clonal expansion was not detected in CD4+ cells.

To note about this clonotype: Its antigen remains unidentified.

Germline CDR1 LGHDT, CDR2 YNNKEL (reference sequence). Trimming pared 0 bases from V and 1 base from J, leaving 15 bases between. The CDR3 length is 18 residues. Random-hexamer reverse transcription was applied to roughly 0.45 to 1 ug RNA. TCRdb redid the calling of the immunoSEQ multiplex PCR reads with MiXCR, one entry per CDR3 protein. The repertoire has 170,000 or so distinct CDR3 sequences, around 96% of them found once; the top ten carry less than 0.15%. The source material was CD4+ T cells from PBMCs. The chain is built from TRBV3-1 and TRBJ2-2, with D hard to call. This receptor was taken from a human donor with Susac syndrome. CDR3 sequence reads: CASSQDGGRVRNTGELFF. DNA of the CDR3: TGTGCCAGCAGCCAAGATGGTGGTAGAGTCCGGAACACCGGGGAGCTGTTTTTT.